The source of this TCR beta chain is a study of T cells in Graves' hyperthyroidism and ophthalmopathy (dated by TCRdb to the late 2010s). About the study as a whole: Peripheral blood samples were taken at the time of initial diagnosis, prior to any treatment. TCR Vbeta CDR3 sequencing of roughly 140 peripheral blood samples (more than 40 ophthalmopathy, 75 to 85 hyperthyroidism and approximately 17 progressor patients) is reported in the paper. The study also compared thyroid tissue and blood T-cell repertoires from five or six Graves' hyperthyroidism patients. For training and testing, the approximately 92 patients in the discovery cohort were randomly divided in a 7:3 ratio. Prospective prediction of ophthalmopathy was tested in an independent validation cohort consisting of under 20 hyperthyroidism patients and around 17 patients who later progressed to ophthalmopathy. To identify TCR V-J signatures that set the groups apart, the researchers used a discovery cohort of 95 to 100 patients, made up of around 40 with Graves' ophthalmopathy and 55 to 65 with stable Graves' hyperthyroidism. After blood sampling, hyperthyroidism patients were treated with methimazole at a starting dose of 30 mg daily, and ophthalmopathy patients were treated with high-dose intravenous methylprednisolone.

This clonotype has at least ten counts. This clone's antigen is unknown. Nothing much larger sits one base from this clone, and base qualities are not available. The TCR beta CDR3 regions were amplified from RNA transcripts. For the first round of RT-PCR on the TCR CDR3, the HTBI primer set was used together with the Qiagen OneStep RT-PCR kit. Libraries were constructed in a second round of multiplex PCR, after which size selection and purification were performed. Sequencing of the libraries was done on an Illumina HiSeq2000 using paired-end 100 bp reads. As for how the authors treated the data: SOAPnuke was used to process the raw data, throwing out any read that contained adapters or uncalled bases, had a mean Phred below 15, or lacked an exact constant-primer or identifier match. COPE v1.2.5 was used to merge the high-quality paired reads, and each unique nucleotide sequence was defined as a clonotype. Clonotypes were aligned to IMGT TRBV, TRBD and TRBJ reference segments using MiTCR v1.1. Only V-J combinations with frequency above 0.0001, covering 99% to 99.2% of repertoires, were analysed. A TCS score was defined as the ratio of F50 (clonal expansion) to E x V (chaos), with BLOSUM62-based TCRdist applied between CDR3 peptides within each V-J. Welch's t-statistics and random forest reduced several hundred V-J features to 13, which were used in a naive Bayes classifier (R e1071). TCRdb trimmed the raw reads at Q25, called clones with MiXCR and kept productive beta chains. Each CDR3 protein gets just one entry, which takes the most common genes and DNA from the rows behind it. The V and J calls were not made by the authors but by TCRdb's processing. The sample records some 250,000 distinct CDR3 sequences, approximately 15% of which are singletons. The top ten constitute about 14% of the sample.

The research as a whole found: No statistical method was used to set the sample size in advance, and investigators knew the group allocation. In validation, the model predicted progression to ophthalmopathy a median of 6.5 months before onset, with approximately 71% sensitivity and just under 75% specificity. A model built on a 13 V-J signature distinguished ophthalmopathy from stable hyperthyroidism, reaching about 88% sensitivity and approximately 83% specificity in cross-validation and 80%/75% in testing. Blood samples also contained most of the expanded thyroid clonotypes (frequency above 0.001), which suggests that blood repertoires may reflect thyroid immune responses.

Hyperthyroidism patients were aged 18 to 65 years and newly diagnosed, with disease duration of less than 2 months. The study excluded patients with uncontrolled infections, other autoimmune diseases, pregnancy or lactation. Clinical symptoms, serum thyroxine and TRAb, thyroid ultrasound, and orbital computed tomography formed the basis for the diagnoses. Blood from progressor patients was collected at the time of first diagnosis with hyperthyroidism, before any ophthalmopathy symptoms had appeared. Ficoll-Paque density gradient centrifugation was used to isolate PBMCs from about 9.4 ml of fresh peripheral blood. Patients classed as progressors first received a Graves' hyperthyroidism diagnosis and then went on to develop ophthalmopathy during follow-up. Total RNA was extracted using Trizol reagent, and RNA quality was assessed on an Agilent 2100 Bioanalyzer. The cysteine opens and the phenylalanine closes a CDR3 of 15 amino acids. CDR3 DNA only is kept here, 45 bases in frame from base 1. Taken from the germline V gene, the CDR1 and CDR2 loops are SGHNT and YENEEA. From V the trimming removes 5 bases and from J it removes 6 bases, while the gene matches leave 11 bases of the junction unaccounted for.

Material: blood. This TCR was recovered from a woman aged 40 to 49 with Graves' hyperthyroidism that later progressed to Graves' ophthalmopathy. The V gene is TRBV11-3 and the J gene is TRBJ2-3; 7 junctional bases match TRBD2. The bases read TGTGCCAGCAGCATCGGGACTACCGTGTTGGATACGCAGTATTTT. Translation gives CASSIGTTVLDTQYF.